The rows below give T cell receptor beta chains drawn from one sample of a study of CD8+ T cells in alopecia areata. Using immunoSEQ multiplex PCR, the repertoire was profiled, and TCRdb retains in-frame clones only, with some absent. The data hold around 140,000 clones, with around 87% observed a single time. The sample here was CD8+ T cells sorted from blood, taken at week 0. Receptors were obtained from a human donor with alopecia areata. The CDR3 runs from the conserved cysteine through the conserved F or W. The D gene is left open where the match is weak. Some rows have no size entry. The others give once, few or many, or a class for an expanded clone.

TRBV25-1	TRBJ2-7	-	TRBD1	CASSEFTGGDEQYF	TGTGCCAGCAGTGAATTCACAGGGGGCGACGAGCAGTACTTC
TRBV9	TRBJ1-1	once	-	CASSVEVANTEAFF	TGTGCCAGCAGCGTAGAGGTGGCAAACACTGAAGCTTTCTTT
TRBV5-5	TRBJ1-2	-	-	CASSPGTSLDGYTF	TGTGCCAGCAGCCCAGGGACCTCCTTGGATGGCTACACCTTC
TRBV11-2	TRBJ2-7	-	-	CASSLAFSEQYF	TGTGCCAGCAGCCTTGCGTTCTCCGAGCAGTACTTC
TRBV13	TRBJ2-3	-	-	CASSFLTDTQYF	TGTGCCAGCAGCTTCCTCACAGATACGCAGTATTTT
TRBV6-5	TRBJ2-7	-	-	CASSYGAGEQYF	TGTGCCAGCAGTTACGGGGCCGGGGAGCAGTACTTC
TRBV2	TRBJ2-3	-	-	CASSGDTQYF	TGTGCCAGCAGTGGGGATACGCAGTATTTT
TRBV6-5	TRBJ2-3	few	-	CASSLFGADTQYF	TGTGCCAGCAGTTTATTCGGGGCAGATACGCAGTATTTT
TRBV29-1	TRBJ2-1	-	TRBD2	CSVDPGLAGYNEQFF	TGCAGCGTTGATCCGGGACTAGCGGGCTACAATGAGCAGTTCTTC
TRBV10-2	TRBJ2-1	-	-	CASNDLDNEQFF	TGCGCCAGCAATGACCTCGACAATGAGCAGTTCTTC
TRBV7-9	TRBJ2-2	-	-	CASSPRSGQNTGELFF	TGTGCCAGCAGCCCCCGCAGCGGCCAGAACACCGGGGAGCTGTTTTTT
TRBV5-4	TRBJ1-1	-	TRBD1	CASSSPGTGAPGTEAFF	TGTGCCAGCAGCTCGCCCGGGACAGGGGCCCCGGGAACTGAAGCTTTCTTT
TRBV4-1	TRBJ2-7	-	-	CASSQERADSYEQYF	TGCGCCAGCAGCCAAGAACGGGCCGACTCCTACGAGCAGTACTTC
TRBV7-2	TRBJ2-5	many	TRBD2	CASSLRAGRLEETQYF	TGTGCCAGCAGCTTAAGAGCGGGAAGGCTGGAAGAGACCCAGTACTTC
TRBV4-1	TRBJ2-1	-	-	CASSHEDDYNEQFF	TGCGCCAGCAGCCACGAAGACGACTACAATGAGCAGTTCTTC
TRBV27	TRBJ2-5	-	-	CASSLSLLQETQYF	TGTGCCAGCAGTTTATCGCTCCTACAAGAGACCCAGTACTTC
TRBV9	TRBJ2-1	-	TRBD2	CASSGWTSGRYNEQFF	TGTGCCAGCAGCGGGTGGACTAGCGGGAGGTACAATGAGCAGTTCTTC
TRBV19	TRBJ2-7	-	-	CASSIARATYEQYF	TGTGCCAGTAGTATAGCAAGGGCCACCTACGAGCAGTACTTC
TRBV5-1	TRBJ2-3	-	TRBD1	CASSYGQGGTDTQYF	TGCGCCAGCAGCTATGGACAGGGCGGCACAGATACGCAGTATTTT
TRBV6-5	TRBJ2-1	-	-	CASSKSSYNEQFF	TGTGCCAGCAGCAAGAGCTCCTACAATGAGCAGTTCTTC
TRBV18	TRBJ1-6	-	TRBD1	CASSPGQVLYNSPLHF	TGTGCCAGCTCACCCGGACAGGTTTTATATAATTCACCCCTCCACTTT
TRBV29-1	TRBJ1-4	-	-	CSALGTTNEKLFF	TGCAGCGCCCTCGGAACGACTAATGAAAAACTGTTTTTT
TRBV7-9	TRBJ2-1	-	TRBD2	CASSFLAGGFDEQFF	TGTGCCAGCAGCTTTCTAGCGGGAGGGTTTGATGAGCAGTTCTTC
TRBV7-9	TRBJ2-5	-	TRBD2	CASSTWTSGRTETQYF	TGTGCCAGCAGCACATGGACTAGCGGGAGGACGGAGACCCAGTACTTC
TRBV25-1	TRBJ2-3	-	-	CASSEPDTQYF	TGTGCCAGCAGTGAACCAGATACGCAGTATTTT
TRBV4-1	TRBJ1-3	-	TRBD1	CASSQDRTGGSSGNTIYF	TGCGCCAGCAGCCAAGATCGCACAGGGGGTAGCTCTGGAAACACCATATATTTT
TRBV11-2	TRBJ2-3	-	-	CASSLVPDTQYF	TGTGCCAGCAGCTTAGTCCCCGATACGCAGTATTTT
TRBV2	TRBJ2-1	-	TRBD2	CASSEHSSGRLDEQFF	TGTGCCAGCAGTGAACATTCTAGCGGGAGATTGGATGAGCAGTTCTTC
TRBV7-8	TRBJ1-6	-	-	CASSPTGQSNSPLHF	TGTGCCAGCAGCCCAACCGGCCAATCTAATTCACCCCTCCACTTT
TRBV27	TRBJ2-5	-	-	CASSWAEQETQYF	TGTGCCAGCAGTTGGGCAGAACAAGAGACCCAGTACTTC
TRBV5-1	TRBJ2-3	once	TRBD1	CASSPGTGGTDTQYF	TGCGCCAGCAGCCCCGGGACAGGGGGCACAGATACGCAGTATTTT
TRBV6-1	TRBJ2-7	-	TRBD1	CASSEPTDREIYEQYF	TGTGCCAGCAGTGAACCGACGGACAGGGAGATCTACGAGCAGTACTTC
TRBV7-2	TRBJ1-3	-	-	CASSLVPRAGNTIYF	TGTGCCAGCAGCTTAGTCCCCAGGGCTGGAAACACCATATATTTT
TRBV30	TRBJ1-2	-	-	CAWSYLTGYTF	TGTGCCTGGAGTTATTTAACGGGCTACACCTTC
TRBV5-1	TRBJ2-3	-	-	CASSLAQGRTDTQYF	TGCGCCAGCAGCTTGGCCCAGGGACGTACAGATACGCAGTATTTT
TRBV15	TRBJ2-1	-	-	CATSRDRTPNEQFF	TGTGCCACCAGCAGAGACAGGACGCCTAATGAGCAGTTCTTC
TRBV5-1	TRBJ2-5	-	TRBD1	CAGSAGGRREETQYF	TGCGCCGGATCCGCAGGGGGTCGCAGGGAGGAGACCCAGTACTTC
TRBV7-9	TRBJ2-1	-	TRBD1	CASSLGQGALNEQFF	TGTGCCAGCAGCTTGGGACAGGGGGCCTTGAATGAGCAGTTCTTC
TRBV11-2	TRBJ2-7	-	TRBD2	CASSLVTSGDRYEQYF	TGTGCCAGCAGCTTAGTGACTAGCGGAGACCGGTACGAGCAGTACTTC
TRBV5-1	TRBJ2-2	few	-	CASSLNTGELFF	TGCGCCAGCAGCCTGAACACCGGGGAGCTGTTTTTT
TRBV5-6	TRBJ2-1	-	-	CASSSRVDLYNEQFF	TGTGCCAGCAGCTCCAGGGTAGATCTTTACAATGAGCAGTTCTTC
TRBV29-1	TRBJ2-3	-	TRBD2	CSVEFSGSGTDTQYF	TGCAGCGTTGAGTTTAGCGGGTCGGGAACAGATACGCAGTATTTT
TRBV2	TRBJ2-1	-	TRBD2	CASMLAGFYEQFF	TGTGCCAGCATGCTAGCGGGATTTTATGAGCAGTTCTTC
TRBV29-1	TRBJ2-7	-	-	CSVEDAESKTPYEQYF	TGCAGCGTTGAAGATGCGGAGTCCAAAACCCCCTACGAGCAGTACTTC
TRBV4-1	TRBJ2-3	-	TRBD2	CASSLPTSGVSTDTQYF	TGCGCCAGCAGCCTACCGACTAGCGGGGTAAGCACAGATACGCAGTATTTT
TRBV7-6	TRBJ2-3	-	TRBD2	CASSPLAGGRTDTQYF	TGTGCCAGCAGCCCCCTAGCGGGGGGGCGCACAGATACGCAGTATTTT
TRBV27	TRBJ2-7	once	-	CASSLSKGYEQYF	TGTGCCAGCAGTTTATCAAAGGGTTACGAGCAGTACTTC
TRBV6-1	TRBJ2-7	-	TRBD2	CASSEASGGKQYF	TGTGCCAGCAGTGAGGCTAGCGGGGGTAAGCAGTACTTC